The 22 T cell receptor beta chains in this list originate from one sample, sequenced in a study of blood T cell repertoires in COVID-19. The protocol was immunoSEQ multiplex PCR, while the TCRdb copy is restricted to in-frame clones and leaves out a portion. The table includes fewer than 300,000 clones, about nine tenths detected once. The sequenced sample consisted of peripheral blood. These receptor sequences come from a man between 35 and 55 years old who had recovered from COVID-19.

This rearrangement joins TRBV5-8 to TRBJ2-1; 8 bases match TRBD2. Germline V CDR1 and CDR2: SGHTS, YDEGEE. With V trimmed by 4 bases and J by 7 bases, 13 bases remained unmatched. The CDR3 consists of 16 residues. The CDR3 region has the DNA TGTGCCAGCAGCCGCTTGGGCGGGGGGCAACGGAATGAGCAGTTCTTC. It translates to CASSRLGGGQRNEQFF.

This clone turned up a few times. The chain is built from TRBV9 and TRBJ1-2, with 8 bases that match TRBD1. With V trimmed by 3 bases and J by 8 bases, 9 bases remained unmatched. Germline values: CDR1 SGDLS, CDR2 YYNGEE. The CDR3 runs to 14 residues. CDR3 nucleotides: TGTGCCAGCAGCGCCAACCGACAGGGGAAGGGCTACACCTTC. Translating it yields CASSANRQGKGYTF.

The chain uses TRBV10-3 and TRBJ2-1, with 7 bases matching TRBD2. This CDR3 comprises 12 residues. V lost 11 bases, J lost 13 bases, and 14 bases stayed unmatched. CDR1 and CDR2 from the germline V gene are ENHRY and SYGVKD. The CDR3 DNA is TGTGCCGCCCGGGGGGTGGCGGGAGTTCAGTTCTTC. Its protein product is CAARGVAGVQFF.

V gene TRBV7-6 combines with J gene TRBJ2-1, with D perhaps TRBD2 (6 bases). Trimming removed 5 bases at V and 5 bases at J, with 13 bases between. The germline V gene encodes CDR1 SGHVS and CDR2 FNYEAQ. The CDR3 runs 14 residues. In DNA form, the CDR3 reads TGTGCCAGCAGCCGACTGTGGGGGGACAATGAGCAGTTCTTC. Encoded protein: CASSRLWGDNEQFF.

This chain connects TRBV12-3 or TRBV12-4 to TRBJ1-1, with D uncertain. V was shortened by 7 bases and J by 1 base, with 10 bases between the two germline ends. The CDR3 length is 13 residues. CDR3 amino acids: CASTRRRNTEAFF. CDR3 coding DNA: TGTGCCAGCACCAGGAGGAGGAACACTGAAGCTTTCTTT.

The count of this clone is one. The J gene is TRBJ2-5, the V gene TRBV6-5; TRBD2 matches 8 bases. Germline V gene sequence: CDR1 MNHEY, CDR2 SVGAGI. The CDR3 contains 16 residues. Trimming at V came to 0 bases and at J to 7 bases, leaving 10 bases not matched to a gene. The CDR3 protein is CASSYSKNGGAGTQYF. The CDR3 nucleotides read TGTGCCAGCAGTTACTCGAAGAACGGGGGGGCGGGGACCCAGTACTTC.

V and J are TRBV7-2 and TRBJ2-1, with TRBD2 matching 9 bases. Germline CDR1 is SGHTA and CDR2 is FQGNSA. The CDR3 runs 15 residues. With 3 bases clipped from V and 5 bases from J, the junction kept 5 bases outside the gene matches. As DNA, the CDR3 is TGTGCCAGCAGCTTCCGACTAGCGGAGAACAATGAGCAGTTCTTC. Amino acids: CASSFRLAENNEQFF.

This rearrangement joins TRBV21-1 to TRBJ1-5; TRBD1, the table's D call, was not compared with the DNA. TRBV21-1 is a pseudogene. The CDR3 spans 15 residues. CDR3 protein: CASSGDRDRGQPQHF. As DNA, the CDR3 is TGTGCCAGCAGCGGGGACCGGGACAGAGGTCAGCCCCAGCATTTT.

The rearrangement uses TRBV6-5 and TRBJ1-5, with a tentative D call TRBD1 (5 bases). CDR1 and CDR2 from the germline V gene are MNHEY and SVGAGI. This CDR3 has 13 amino acids. Trimming removed 6 bases from V and 7 bases from J, with 13 bases in between. CDR3 sequence (DNA): TGTGCCAGCAGGCAGGGTTCATGGCAGCCCCAGCATTTT. This sequence encodes CASRQGSWQPQHF.

The J gene is TRBJ2-1, the V gene TRBV12-3 or TRBV12-4, with D hard to call. Trimming pared 5 bases from V and 13 bases from J, leaving 12 bases between. The CDR3 sequence is 11 residues long. The CDR3 protein is CASSPAGPQFF. CDR3 nucleotide sequence: TGTGCCAGCAGTCCCGCCGGTCCCCAGTTCTTC.

CDR3 sequence (DNA): TGTGCCAGCTCACCACCTACTAACTACGAGCAGTACTTC. Amino acids: CASSPPTNYEQYF. The chain carries TRBV18 and TRBJ2-7; no clear D. The CDR3 loop spans 13 amino acids. The V gene's germline CDR1 is KGHSH and CDR2 LQKENI. Trimming shortened V by 0 bases and J by 3 bases, and 6 bases separated the two germline ends. The full variable domain, its missing parts supplied by reference TRBV18 and TRBJ2-7, is NAGVMQNPRHLVRRRGQEARLRCSPMKGHSHVYWYRQLPEEGLKFMVYLQKENIIDESGMPKERFSAEFPKEGPSILRIQQVVRGDSAAYFCASSPPTNYEQYFGPGTRLTVT.

The chain uses TRBV19 and TRBJ2-7; tentatively, D is TRBD1 (6 bases). The length of the CDR3 is 13 residues. Trimming removed 0 bases at V and 3 bases at J, with 6 bases between. Germline V CDR1 and CDR2: LNHDA, SQIVND (reference sequence). CDR3 protein: CASSIEDSYEQYF. In DNA, the CDR3 is TGTGCCAGTAGTATAGAGGACAGCTACGAGCAGTACTTC.

V usage is TRBV25-1 and J usage is TRBJ1-5, with D possibly being TRBD1 (5 bases). Trimming took 8 bases from V and 3 from J, leaving 11 bases between them. CDR1 and CDR2 from the germline V gene are MGHDK and SYGVNS. The CDR3 totals 13 residues. The CDR3 sequence is CASGDRYNQPQHF. The CDR3 nucleotides read TGTGCCAGCGGAGACAGATACAATCAGCCCCAGCATTTT.

This chain uses TRBV5-1 with TRBJ2-4; the match to TRBD1 covers 8 bases. The CDR3 is made up of 22 amino acids. The trim removed 4 bases at V and 2 bases at J, leaving 26 bases unmatched. The germline CDR1 and CDR2 sequences are SGHRS and YFSETQ. The CDR3 region is CASSQRFLPGQDVNVPKNIQYF. As DNA, the CDR3 is TGCGCCAGCAGCCAGCGGTTCCTACCGGGACAGGACGTCAACGTACCCAAAAACATTCAGTACTTC.

The J gene is TRBJ2-5, the V gene TRBV5-1; tentative D call: TRBD2 (6 bases). Trimming left V 4 bases short and J 4 bases short, with 17 bases between. This CDR3 has 15 residues. Germline CDR1 and CDR2: SGHRS and YFSETQ. The CDR3 loop is CASSPDPGVGETQYF. The CDR3 nucleotides are TGCGCCAGCAGCCCCGATCCGGGAGTGGGAGAGACCCAGTACTTC.

This chain connects TRBV23-1 to TRBJ1-2; TRBD1 agrees at 8 bases. TRBV23-1 is reported as an ORF; its role is uncertain. Trimming removed 2 bases from V and 4 bases from J; junction bases left unmatched: 9. CDR3 size: 16 residues. The CDR3 loop is CASSQPPTGDSYGYTF. CDR3 coding DNA: TGCGCCAGCAGTCAACCCCCGACAGGGGATAGCTATGGCTACACCTTC.

V usage is TRBV3-1 (or the pseudogene TRBV3-2) and J usage is TRBJ2-4, with D possibly being TRBD1 (6 bases). The V gene lost 5 bases and the J gene lost 2 bases, with 16 bases spanning the gap. Germline CDR1 and CDR2: LGHDT and YNNKEL (reference sequence). CDR3 length: 16 amino acids. CDR3 amino acids: CASSAIGGPSKNIQYF. The DNA for the CDR3 is TGTGCCAGCAGCGCGATAGGGGGACCATCCAAAAACATTCAGTACTTC.

The gene calls are TRBV5-1 and TRBJ2-3, with TRBD2 identical over 9 bases. In germline, CDR1 is SGHRS, CDR2 YFSETQ. V gave up 4 bases and J gave up 2 bases; unmatched junction bases: 11. CDR3 size: 17 residues. CDR3 region: CASSLLGRLAATDTQYF. The CDR3 region has the DNA TGCGCCAGCAGCCTCCTAGGGAGACTAGCGGCCACAGATACGCAGTATTTT.

The rearrangement joins TRBV7-2 to TRBJ2-7; TRBD2 agrees at 12 bases. This CDR3 contains 15 residues. V trimming: 5 bases; J trimming: 4 bases; junction bases outside the gene matches: 6. Germline loops: CDR1 SGHTA, CDR2 FQGNSA. The CDR3 sequence is CASSPRGLAGYEQYF. DNA of the CDR3: TGTGCCAGCAGCCCAAGAGGACTAGCGGGATACGAGCAGTACTTC. The full variable domain, its missing parts supplied by reference TRBV7-2 and TRBJ2-7, is GAGVSQSPSNKVTEKGKDVELRCDPISGHTALYWYRQSLGQGLEFLIYFQGNSAPDKSGLPSDRFSAERTGGSVSTLTIQRTQQEDSAVYLCASSPRGLAGYEQYFGPGTRLTVT.

This clone was seen just once. The chain uses TRBV4-3 and TRBJ1-2; 12 bases line up with TRBD1. The CDR3 has 18 residues. The V segment lost 4 bases and the J segment 4 bases; nucleotides outside the gene matches: 13. CDR1 LGHNA and CDR2 YSLEER come from the germline V gene. This chain's CDR3 is CASSRTPGTGGSGYGYTF. Written as DNA, the CDR3 is TGCGCCAGCAGCCGTACTCCCGGGACAGGGGGCTCTGGCTATGGCTACACCTTC.

This chain links TRBV5-1 with TRBJ2-2; unclear D gene. The V gene lost 2 bases and the J gene lost 2 bases, with 7 bases spanning the gap. Germline assignment: CDR1 SGHRS and CDR2 YFSETQ. This CDR3 comprises 14 residues. CDR3 sequence (DNA): TGCGCCAGCAGCTTCAGACAAAACACCGGGGAGCTGTTTTTT. It codes for CASSFRQNTGELFF.

DNA for the CDR3: TGTGCTAGTGGCCTCGGGGGTTCCTATAATTCACCCCTCCACTTT. Translated, it gives CASGLGGSYNSPLHF. The chain couples TRBV12-5 to TRBJ1-6; tentatively, D is TRBD1 (5 bases). The CDR3 loop spans 15 amino acids. V was pared by 6 bases and J by 1 base, with 10 bases between. Germline assignment: CDR1 LGHNT and CDR2 FRNRAP.